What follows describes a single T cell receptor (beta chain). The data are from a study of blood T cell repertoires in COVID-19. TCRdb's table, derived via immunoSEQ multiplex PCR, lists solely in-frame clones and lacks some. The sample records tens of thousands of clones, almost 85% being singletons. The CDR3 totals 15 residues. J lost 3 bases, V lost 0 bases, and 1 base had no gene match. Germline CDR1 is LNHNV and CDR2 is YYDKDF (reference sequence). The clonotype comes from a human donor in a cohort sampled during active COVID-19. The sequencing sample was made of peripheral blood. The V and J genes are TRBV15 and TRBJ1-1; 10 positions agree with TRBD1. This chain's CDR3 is CATSRDGTGDTEAFF. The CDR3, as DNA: TGTGCCACCAGCAGAGATGGGACAGGGGACACTGAAGCTTTCTTT.